The rows below give T cell receptor beta chains drawn from one sample of a study of blood T cell repertoires in COVID-19. TCRdb's table, derived via immunoSEQ multiplex PCR, lists solely in-frame clones and lacks some. The top ten clones hold approximately 16% of a sample with around 33,000 clones, around 77% of them seen once. What was sequenced was peripheral blood. These receptors originate from a human donor in a cohort sampled during active COVID-19. Both conserved end residues are part of each CDR3. Fields, in order: V gene, CDR3 protein.

V gene: TRBV5-1; CDR3 protein: CASSFSSGGFSYEQYF
V gene: TRBV6-6; CDR3 protein: CASSRQGFSSGNTIYF
V gene: TRBV4-1; CDR3 protein: CASSRWTGHSGSVDEQYF
V gene: TRBV30; CDR3 protein: CAWSASDRPNYGYTF
V gene: TRBV18; CDR3 protein: CASSPDGSPVGEKLFF
V gene: TRBV6-5; CDR3 protein: CASSFPRGEAFF
V gene: TRBV4-1; CDR3 protein: CASSQEPLGGGSYGYTF
V gene: TRBV7-9; CDR3 protein: CASSPGQGTETQYF
V gene: TRBV5-1; CDR3 protein: CASSGQDPGEQYF
V gene: TRBV5-4; CDR3 protein: CASSAPQTGLGTDTQYF
V gene: TRBV10-3; CDR3 protein: CAIGQGITEAFF
V gene: TRBV7-8; CDR3 protein: CASSSGNRLSYEQYF
V gene: TRBV5-6; CDR3 protein: CASSLANGRESSYEQYF
V gene: TRBV28; CDR3 protein: CASSLRTGLAFF
V gene: TRBV5-8; CDR3 protein: CASSPYRGAQYF
V gene: TRBV27; CDR3 protein: CASSSDRGVHQPQHF
V gene: TRBV6-1; CDR3 protein: CASSALPGQGAQGYTF
V gene: TRBV28; CDR3 protein: CASSQAGGYGYTF
V gene: TRBV2; CDR3 protein: CSSSFHNEQFF
V gene: TRBV5-1; CDR3 protein: CASSLDGNINTIYF
V gene: TRBV4-1; CDR3 protein: CASSQEDRWRGYTF
V gene: TRBV5-1; CDR3 protein: CASRLQGASSYEQYF
V gene: TRBV5-6; CDR3 protein: CASSFRVLASGSHEQYF
V gene: TRBV19; CDR3 protein: CASSIGGGGYEQYF
V gene: TRBV7-2; CDR3 protein: CASSPTLGQLTGNTIYF
V gene: TRBV9; CDR3 protein: CASSVNQGQGYTF
V gene: TRBV9; CDR3 protein: CASSYALTGVEGYTF
V gene: TRBV11-1; CDR3 protein: CASSPRQGGREQYF
V gene: TRBV5-4; CDR3 protein: CASSSNRVNTGELFF
V gene: TRBV5-1; CDR3 protein: CASSPRQGAFRPDNEQFF
V gene: TRBV6-1; CDR3 protein: CASSEADYRESGYTF
V gene: TRBV6-5; CDR3 protein: CASSYSRGRYEQYF
V gene: TRBV28; CDR3 protein: CASRPGTGGADEQYF
V gene: TRBV2; CDR3 protein: CASRTGGGETQYF
V gene: TRBV14; CDR3 protein: CASSQRRGLQSETQYF
V gene: TRBV19; CDR3 protein: CASSISNRLAGGYNEQFF
V gene: TRBV10-1; CDR3 protein: CASSEVAGGSSYNEQFF
V gene: TRBV4-1; CDR3 protein: CASSQEDFERTQYF
V gene: TRBV7-2; CDR3 protein: CASSLGQLGTEAFF
V gene: TRBV27; CDR3 protein: CASRNPLSSYNSPLHF
V gene: TRBV6-1; CDR3 protein: CASRETGTDNQPQHF
V gene: TRBV3-1/TRBV3-2; CDR3 protein: CASSLRTSGVETQYF
V gene: TRBV7-2; CDR3 protein: CASSSTGLKSDTQYF
V gene: TRBV6-2/TRBV6-3; CDR3 protein: CASSPLRQGPYEQYF